Listed below are T cell receptor beta chains from one sample, sequenced in a study of cytomegalovirus exposure and HLA in healthy donors. The data were produced by immunoSEQ multiplex PCR, yet TCRdb's version contains in-frame clones alone and is incomplete. The repertoire consists of about 94,000 clones, with about four fifths occurring once and the leading ten covering approximately 10%. Material: PBMCs. The receptors derive from a human donor in good health. Each CDR3 is given with its conserved first and last residue. Each record gives: clone size, V gene, CDR3 protein. Clone size is stated in some rows and not others, as once, few, many or a class when expanded.

. | TRBV19 | CASSMGQTGGYTF
. | TRBV19 | CASSINSGIQETQYF
few | TRBV29-1 | CSVTAGTGFAEQYF
many | TRBV7-9 | CASSHGQGNQPQHF
once | TRBV9 | CASSVDTNQPQHF
once | TRBV9 | CASSVLGSGIEQFF
once | TRBV28 | CASSLERGLNGYTF
once | TRBV7-6 | CASSLEGTNYGYTF
. | TRBV27 | CASSLGGLPQYF
. | TRBV9 | CASGTANTGELFF
. | TRBV19 | CASSMGTDYNEQFF
. | TRBV6-5 | CASSSPGVGTQYF
. | TRBV13 | CASSLSNQETQYF
. | TRBV7-2 | CASSLGETGNQPQHF
. | TRBV7-8 | CASSPFDRGDGYTF
few | TRBV19 | CASSNRDSGANVLTF
. | TRBV27 | CASSSPGQGRYTF
. | TRBV30 | CAWRARVDTEAFF
. | TRBV28 | CASRRTGVSNQPQHF
. | TRBV7-8 | CASSLVGIQAYSNQPQHF
. | TRBV7-9 | CASAGFSTGDNEQFF
. | TRBV28 | CRSYEQYF
. | TRBV18 | CASSLQGDPSNTIYF
few | TRBV7-9 | CASSSTQGNNSPLHF
. | TRBV13 | CASSARPTGSLQYEQYF
once | TRBV28 | CASWTSANYEQYF
once | TRBV6-5 | CASSSVGLVGRETQYF
. | TRBV4-2 | CASSQETEGPQHF
. | TRBV7-6 | CASTAGTAATGELFF
few | TRBV7-2 | CASTLGTGIIYGYTF
. | TRBV2 | CASTNGQRDTEAFF
. | TRBV29-1 | CSVSDRGSEKLFF
. | TRBV14 | CASSQGAKNRTSGVNTGELFF
. | TRBV9 | CASSVVDRGLDEQFF
. | TRBV13 | CASTSTRTSGGAGSYEQYF
. | TRBV9 | CASSRLAGDTGELFF
. | TRBV7-9 | CASSLGTSGSPEQFF
. | TRBV5-1 | CASSGGGGQETQYF
. | TRBV5-1 | CASSLTAQGGGYTF
. | TRBV11-2 | CASSPQGAGNTEAFF
. | TRBV19 | CASSLQGINTGELFF